This TCR beta chain is from a study of blood T cell repertoires in COVID-19. Only one count was recorded for this clone. CDR3 length: 13 amino acids. With 4 bases clipped from V and 7 bases from J, the junction kept 2 bases outside the gene matches. From germline, CDR1 is SGHKS and CDR2 YYEKEE (reference sequence). Authors' processing steps: Using reference gene primer amplification, nucleated cell counts were estimated. The assay was immunoSEQ multiplex PCR, and TCRdb's table has in-frame clones only and misses some. D and trimming come from the DNA, and the V and J calls and clone size come from that table. The sample consists of nearly 350,000 clones, 87% of them appearing once. Enrollees, about 18 to 95 years old, lived in 24 US areas.

This chain links TRBV5-5 with TRBJ2-3; TRBD2 matches at 11 bases. The sequence was obtained from a woman younger than 45 who had recovered from COVID-19. Material for sequencing was PBMCs or T cells enriched from blood (not recorded which). The DNA for the CDR3 is TGTGCCAGCAGCCGACTAGCGGGGAATACGCAGTATTTT. It yields the protein CASSRLAGNTQYF.